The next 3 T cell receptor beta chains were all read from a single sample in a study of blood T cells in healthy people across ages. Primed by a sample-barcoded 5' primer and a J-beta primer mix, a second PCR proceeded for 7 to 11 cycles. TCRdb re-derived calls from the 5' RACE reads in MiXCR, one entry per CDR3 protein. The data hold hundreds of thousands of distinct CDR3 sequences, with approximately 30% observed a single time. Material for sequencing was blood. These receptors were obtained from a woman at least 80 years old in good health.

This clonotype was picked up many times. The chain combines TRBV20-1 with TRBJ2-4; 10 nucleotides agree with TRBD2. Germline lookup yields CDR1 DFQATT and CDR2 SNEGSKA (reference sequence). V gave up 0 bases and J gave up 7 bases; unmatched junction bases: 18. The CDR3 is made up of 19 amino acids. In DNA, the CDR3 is TGCAGTGCTAGAGATAGAATGTCTAGCGGGGGAGACTTAGGGAACATTCAGTACTTC. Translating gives CSARDRMSSGGDLGNIQYF.

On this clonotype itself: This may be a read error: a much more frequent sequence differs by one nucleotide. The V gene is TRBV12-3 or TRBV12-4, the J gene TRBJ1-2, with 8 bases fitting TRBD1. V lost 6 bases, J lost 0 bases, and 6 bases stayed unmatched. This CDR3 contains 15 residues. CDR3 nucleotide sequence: TGTGCCAGCAGCTCCCTGGGACAGGCTAACTATGGCTACACCTTC. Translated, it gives CASSSLGQANYGYTF.

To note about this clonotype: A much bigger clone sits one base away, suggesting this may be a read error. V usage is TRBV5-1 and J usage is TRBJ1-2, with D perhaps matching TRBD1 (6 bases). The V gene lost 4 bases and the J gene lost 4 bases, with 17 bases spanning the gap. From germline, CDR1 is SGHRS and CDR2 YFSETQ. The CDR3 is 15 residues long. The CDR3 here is CASSGGRGVSYGYTF. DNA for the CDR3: TGCGCCAGCAGCGGAGGCAGGGGAGTAAGCTATGGCTACACCTTC.